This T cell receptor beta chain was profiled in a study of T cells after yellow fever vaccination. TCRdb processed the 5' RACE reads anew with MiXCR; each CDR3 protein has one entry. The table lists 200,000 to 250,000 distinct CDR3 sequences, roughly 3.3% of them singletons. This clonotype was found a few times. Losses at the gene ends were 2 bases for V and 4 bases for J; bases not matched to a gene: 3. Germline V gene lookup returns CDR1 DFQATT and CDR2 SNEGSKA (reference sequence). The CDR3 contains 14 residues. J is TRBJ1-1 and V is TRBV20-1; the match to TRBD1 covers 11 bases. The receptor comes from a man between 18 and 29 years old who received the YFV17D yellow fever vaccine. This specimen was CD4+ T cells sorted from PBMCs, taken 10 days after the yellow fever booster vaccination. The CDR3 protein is CSARRGTGGTEAFF. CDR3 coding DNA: TGCAGTGCTAGAAGGGGGACAGGGGGCACTGAAGCTTTCTTT.